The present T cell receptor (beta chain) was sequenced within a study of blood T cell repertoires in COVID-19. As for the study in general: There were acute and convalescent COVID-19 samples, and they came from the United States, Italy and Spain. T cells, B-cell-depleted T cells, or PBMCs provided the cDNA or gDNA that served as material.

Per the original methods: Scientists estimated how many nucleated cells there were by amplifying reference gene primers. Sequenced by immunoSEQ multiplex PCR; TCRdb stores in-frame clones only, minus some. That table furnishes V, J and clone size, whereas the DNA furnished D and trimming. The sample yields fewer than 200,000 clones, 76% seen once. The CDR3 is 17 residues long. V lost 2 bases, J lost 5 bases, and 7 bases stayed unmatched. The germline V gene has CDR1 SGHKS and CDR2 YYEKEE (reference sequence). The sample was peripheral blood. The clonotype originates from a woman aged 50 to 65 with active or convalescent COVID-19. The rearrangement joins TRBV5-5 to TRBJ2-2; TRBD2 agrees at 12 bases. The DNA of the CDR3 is TGTGCCAGCAGCTTATCTAGCGGGAGGGCAGGAACCGGGGAGCTGTTTTTT. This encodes CASSLSSGRAGTGELFF. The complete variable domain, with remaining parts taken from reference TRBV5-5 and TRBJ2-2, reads DAGVTQSPTHLIKTRGQQVTLRCSPISGHKSVSWYQQVLGQGPQFIFQYYEKEERGRGNFPDRFSARQFPNYSSELNVNALLLGDSALYLCASSLSSGRAGTGELFFGEGSRLTVL.